What follows are 20 T cell receptor beta chains derived from one specimen sequenced in a study of T cells in tuberculosis. Libraries were prepared by immunoSEQ multiplex PCR; TCRdb keeps only in-frame clonotypes and omits some of them. The sample lists 44,000 or so clones; about 95% were seen once. Sequencing was carried out using PBMCs. Source of these receptors: a donor aged 10-29 years with latent tuberculosis or without tuberculosis infection.

The gene calls are TRBV4-1 and TRBJ1-5; D remains ambiguous. The V end was cut by 3 bases, the J end by 4 bases, with 13 bases between. This CDR3 is 15 amino acids long. Germline CDR1 MGHRA, CDR2 YSYEKL. The CDR3 here is CASSQWGEGNQPQHF. The DNA for the CDR3 is TGCGCCAGCAGCCAGTGGGGTGAGGGTAATCAGCCCCAGCATTTT.

The gene calls are TRBV5-1 and TRBJ2-5; 7 bases are shared with TRBD2. Looked up from germline, CDR1 is SGHRS and CDR2 is YFSETQ. V lost 0 bases and J lost 4; bases outside the gene matches: 6. The length of the CDR3 is 15 residues. CDR3 bases: TGCGCCAGCAGCTTGGGGCCAGGGAGGGGAGAGACCCAGTACTTC. Translated, it gives CASSLGPGRGETQYF.

The CDR3 reads CASSPEGGTEAFF. The CDR3 DNA reads TGTGCCAGCAGCCCCGAAGGGGGCACTGAAGCTTTCTTT. The chain couples TRBV7-9 to TRBJ1-1, with a tentative D call TRBD1 (6 bases). The CDR3 is made up of 13 amino acids. Germline CDR1 SEHNR, CDR2 FQNEAQ (reference sequence). Trimming removed 5 bases from V and 4 bases from J, with 11 bases in between. The full variable domain, rest sourced from reference TRBV7-9 and TRBJ1-1, is DTGVSQNPRHKITKRGQNVTFRCDPISEHNRLYWYRQTLGQGPEFLTYFQNEAQLEKSRLLSDRFSAERPKGSFSTLEIQRTEQGDSAMYLCASSPEGGTEAFFGQGTRLTVV.

The chain combines TRBV10-2 with TRBJ1-5, with 9 bases fitting TRBD1. Trimming cost V 6 bases and J 7 bases; bases outside gene matches: 4. The CDR3 has 13 residues. Looked up from germline, CDR1 is WSHSY and CDR2 is SAAADI. This chain's CDR3 is CASSWDRDQPQHF. CDR3 coding DNA: TGCGCCAGCAGCTGGGACAGGGACCAGCCCCAGCATTTT.

This clone ranks as medium-sized. The chain uses TRBV5-1 and TRBJ1-2; D perhaps matches TRBD1 (6 bases). The germline V and J ends were trimmed by 2 bases and 2 bases, with 10 bases remaining between them. The CDR3 loop spans 14 amino acids. CDR1 and CDR2 from the germline V gene are SGHRS and YFSETQ. CDR3 loop: CASSFGDRNYGYTF. The CDR3 DNA follows: TGCGCCAGCAGCTTTGGAGACAGGAACTATGGCTACACCTTC.

This chain joins TRBV6-1 and TRBJ1-1, with TRBD1 identical over 8 bases. CDR1 and CDR2 from the germline V gene are MNHNS and SASEGT. With V trimmed by 5 bases and J by 7 bases, 6 bases remained unmatched. The CDR3 covers 13 residues. The CDR3 DNA is TGTGCCAGCAGTCCGACAGGGGCGATTGAAGCTTTCTTT. Amino acids: CASSPTGAIEAFF.

CDR3: CASMLSVSTDTQYF. The CDR3 DNA reads TGTGCCAGTATGTTGTCGGTTAGCACAGATACGCAGTATTTT. The rearrangement uses TRBV19 and TRBJ2-3, with D hard to call. V was trimmed by 7 bases and J by 0 bases, leaving 11 bases between them. CDR1 and CDR2 from the germline V gene are LNHDA and SQIVND (reference sequence). The CDR3 extends over 14 amino acids.

V is TRBV19 and J is TRBJ1-1; no clear D. Trimming shortened V by 8 bases and J by 4 bases, and 26 bases separated the two germline ends. The V gene's germline CDR1 is LNHDA and CDR2 SQIVND (reference sequence). The CDR3 spans 17 residues. The CDR3: CASRRSQKPTLVTEAFF. The CDR3 bases are TGTGCCAGTCGGCGGAGCCAGAAACCGACCCTCGTCACTGAAGCTTTCTTT.

This chain joins TRBV5-8 and TRBJ1-5; TRBD1 matches at 8 bases. Germline V lookup: CDR1 SGHTS, CDR2 YDEGEE. With V trimmed by 4 bases and J by 1 base, 13 bases remained unmatched. The CDR3 loop spans 18 amino acids. CDR3 sequence (DNA): TGTGCCAGCAGCGAAGCCTCCGGGACAGGTTTAAGCAATCAGCCCCAGCATTTT. This encodes CASSEASGTGLSNQPQHF.

V and J are TRBV7-2 and TRBJ2-3; 9 bases match TRBD2. CDR1 is SGHTA, CDR2 FQGNSA, per germline. The CDR3 sequence is 14 residues long. Germline trimming cut 5 bases from V and 4 bases from J; bases unmatched to any gene: 4. The CDR3 DNA sequence: TGTGCCAGCAGCCTGAGCGGGGGGTCAGATACGCAGTATTTT. Residues: CASSLSGGSDTQYF.

This sequence joins TRBV30 and TRBJ1-6; D call uncertain. Germline loops: CDR1 GTSNPN, CDR2 SVGIG (reference sequence). V shed 0 bases and J shed 13 bases, with 16 bases lying between them. This CDR3 is 14 amino acids long. In DNA form, the CDR3 reads TGTGCCTGGAGTGTAAAAAGTGTCAGAGGCCCCCTCCACTTT. Protein product: CAWSVKSVRGPLHF.

This chain uses TRBV11-2 with TRBJ2-7; 8 bases agree with TRBD1. Germline V gene lookup returns CDR1 SGHAT and CDR2 FQNNGV. V lost 4 bases and J lost 2; bases outside the gene matches: 10. This CDR3 has 16 residues. The CDR3 coding sequence is TGTGCCAGCAGCTACCCGGGACAGGTGGCGACCTACGAGCAGTACTTC. This codes for CASSYPGQVATYEQYF.

This clone showed up just once. The chain links TRBV10-2 to TRBJ2-7; TRBD1 is a possible D gene (5 bases). In germline, CDR1 is WSHSY, CDR2 SAAADI. V gave up 3 bases and J gave up 4 bases, with 10 bases separating them. This CDR3 region has 13 residues. CDR3 region: CASSEGPGYEQYF. The CDR3 DNA is TGCGCCAGCAGTGAAGGACCAGGGTACGAGCAGTACTTC.

V usage is TRBV9 and J usage is TRBJ2-1; 10 nucleotides agree with TRBD1. CDR1 is SGDLS, CDR2 YYNGEE, per germline. This CDR3 is built from 14 residues. Trimming at V came to 2 bases and at J to 6 bases, leaving 2 bases not matched to a gene. CDR3: CASSVRTGGNEQFF. The CDR3 DNA sequence: TGTGCCAGCAGCGTCCGGACAGGGGGCAATGAGCAGTTCTTC.

This chain links TRBV7-2 with TRBJ2-3; no reliable D call. The CDR3 covers 14 residues. The V gene's germline CDR1 is SGHTA and CDR2 FQGNSA. V was trimmed by 1 base and J by 2 bases, leaving 7 bases between them. CDR3 loop: CASSLVPYTDTQYF. In nucleotides, the CDR3 is TGTGCCAGCAGCTTAGTCCCTTACACAGATACGCAGTATTTT.

The rearrangement links TRBV10-3 to TRBJ2-7, with TRBD1 identical over 7 bases. V was clipped by 5 bases and J by 5 bases; unmatched bases: 0. CDR1 is ENHRY, CDR2 SYGVKD, per germline. The CDR3 is 11 amino acids. The CDR3: CAISTGDEQYF. Here the CDR3 DNA reads TGTGCCATCAGTACAGGGGACGAGCAGTACTTC.

The chain is built from TRBV4-1 and TRBJ1-1; unclear D gene. CDR3 size: 16 residues. Germline CDR1 reads MGHRA; CDR2 reads YSYEKL. V lost 2 bases and J lost 0, with 13 bases in between. CDR3 nucleotides: TGCGCCAGCAGCCAATGGGCCGGGGAGATGAACACTGAAGCTTTCTTT. Its translation: CASSQWAGEMNTEAFF.

The CDR3 spells CASSPLSPVGDSYNEQFF. DNA for the CDR3: TGTGCCAGCTCACCACTTTCCCCAGTGGGAGACTCCTACAATGAGCAGTTCTTC. J is TRBJ2-1 and V is TRBV18; possible D gene TRBD2, 5 bases. Germline lookup yields CDR1 KGHSH and CDR2 LQKENI. The CDR3 is made up of 18 amino acids. With 1 base removed from V and 0 bases from J, the gap between germline ends came to 16 bases. Filled out from reference TRBV18 and TRBJ2-1, the complete variable domain reads NAGVMQNPRHLVRRRGQEARLRCSPMKGHSHVYWYRQLPEEGLKFMVYLQKENIIDESGMPKERFSAEFPKEGPSILRIQQVVRGDSAAYFCASSPLSPVGDSYNEQFFGPGTRLTVL.

The rearrangement uses TRBV18 and TRBJ2-2; no reliable D call. The CDR3 has 14 residues. V lost 0 bases and J lost 4, with 6 bases in between. CDR1 and CDR2 from the germline V gene are KGHSH and LQKENI. In nucleotides, the CDR3 is TGTGCCAGCTCACCACCGACTTCCACCGGGGAGCTGTTTTTT. Protein product: CASSPPTSTGELFF. Full variable domain (rest looked up from reference TRBV18 and TRBJ2-2): NAGVMQNPRHLVRRRGQEARLRCSPMKGHSHVYWYRQLPEEGLKFMVYLQKENIIDESGMPKERFSAEFPKEGPSILRIQQVVRGDSAAYFCASSPPTSTGELFFGEGSRLTVL.

The chain carries TRBV19 and TRBJ2-1; 10 bases fit TRBD2. The CDR3 is made up of 14 amino acids. The V segment lost 4 bases and the J segment 7 bases; nucleotides outside the gene matches: 4. Germline lookup yields CDR1 LNHDA and CDR2 SQIVND (reference sequence). The CDR3 sequence: CASSKGLAINEQFF. The CDR3 DNA follows: TGTGCCAGTAGTAAGGGACTAGCGATAAATGAGCAGTTCTTC.